The rows below give T cell receptor beta chains drawn from one sample of a study of prognosis after radiotherapy for stage I lung cancer. TCRdb ran MiXCR on the multiplex PCR reads and lists one entry per CDR3 protein. The sample carries about 59,000 distinct CDR3 sequences, approximately 25% recorded once. The source was PBMCs, collected before or after stereotactic body radiation therapy (not recorded which). These TCRs come from a donor aged 50 or older with non-small cell lung cancer. The CDR3 runs from the conserved cysteine through the conserved F or W. Each record gives: J gene, V gene, clone size, D gene, CDR3 DNA, CDR3 protein. A D gene is named only where the DNA matches it firmly. For some rows the clone size is stated as once, few or many, or as a class when expanded; others skip it.

J gene: TRBJ2-3; V gene: TRBV5-4; clone size: NA; D gene: NA; CDR3 DNA: TGTGCCAGCAGCCTGGAGGGGGGGGGAAGAGATACGCAGTATTTT; CDR3 protein: CASSLEGGGRDTQYF
J gene: TRBJ2-3; V gene: TRBV25-1; clone size: many; D gene: NA; CDR3 DNA: TGTGCCAGCAGTGGGTCCAGGCCGGAGGATACGCAGTATTTT; CDR3 protein: CASSGSRPEDTQYF
J gene: TRBJ2-3; V gene: TRBV6-2/TRBV6-3; clone size: many; D gene: NA; CDR3 DNA: TGTGCCAGCAGTTACTCGCCCGGACTTGCCCCCTTCGGCACAGATACGCAGTATTTT; CDR3 protein: CASSYSPGLAPFGTDTQYF
J gene: TRBJ2-5; V gene: TRBV4-1; clone size: few; D gene: NA; CDR3 DNA: TGCGCCAGCAGCCAAACCTCCCAAGGCCGTGGGGAGACCCAGTACTTC; CDR3 protein: CASSQTSQGRGETQYF
J gene: TRBJ1-5; V gene: TRBV2; clone size: many; D gene: NA; CDR3 DNA: TGTGCCAGCAGTGGAGGACAGACCAATCAGCCCCAGCATTTT; CDR3 protein: CASSGGQTNQPQHF
J gene: TRBJ1-3; V gene: TRBV5-1; clone size: many; D gene: NA; CDR3 DNA: TGCGCCAGCAGCTTGGACGATTCCTCTGGAAACACCATATATTTT; CDR3 protein: CASSLDDSSGNTIYF
J gene: TRBJ2-3; V gene: TRBV2; clone size: many; D gene: NA; CDR3 DNA: TGTGCCAGCAGTGAACGGCTAGGCGAAGATACGCAGTATTTT; CDR3 protein: CASSERLGEDTQYF
J gene: TRBJ2-3; V gene: TRBV3-1; clone size: many; D gene: NA; CDR3 DNA: TGTGCCAGCAGCACTACGCAGGAGGTCATCACAGATACGCAGTATTTT; CDR3 protein: CASSTTQEVITDTQYF
J gene: TRBJ1-3; V gene: TRBV5-1; clone size: many; D gene: NA; CDR3 DNA: TGCGCCAGCAGCTTGGCGCTCTCGTCAGGGGCGGGAAACACCATATATTTT; CDR3 protein: CASSLALSSGAGNTIYF
J gene: TRBJ2-1; V gene: TRBV18; clone size: NA; D gene: TRBD2; CDR3 DNA: TGTGCCAGCTCACCTGGGGGCGTCGGGGGGGCCAATGAGCAGTTCTTC; CDR3 protein: CASSPGGVGGANEQFF
J gene: TRBJ2-3; V gene: TRBV2; clone size: many; D gene: TRBD2; CDR3 DNA: TGTGCCAGCAGAAGTCTAGCGGGGACCTGGGGGAGCACAGATACGCAGTATTTT; CDR3 protein: CASRSLAGTWGSTDTQYF
J gene: TRBJ2-4; V gene: TRBV28; clone size: few; D gene: NA; CDR3 DNA: TGTGCCAGCAGTCCCAGTGGTGGGTTTGGCATTCAGTACTTC; CDR3 protein: CASSPSGGFGIQYF
J gene: TRBJ1-1; V gene: TRBV6-2/TRBV6-3; clone size: NA; D gene: TRBD1; CDR3 DNA: TGTGCCAGCAGTTACTCGTACGGGACAGTGGGCGGTAGCACTGAAGCTCTCTTT; CDR3 protein: CASSYSYGTVGGSTEALF
J gene: TRBJ1-6; V gene: TRBV19; clone size: NA; D gene: NA; CDR3 DNA: TGTGCCAGTAGTACCGGACGGGAGTATAATTCACACTTCCACTTT; CDR3 protein: CASSTGREYNSHFHF
J gene: TRBJ1-4; V gene: TRBV29-1; clone size: many; D gene: NA; CDR3 DNA: TGCAGCGTTGCGGAAAATGAAAAACTGTTTTTT; CDR3 protein: CSVAENEKLFF
J gene: TRBJ1-5; V gene: TRBV2; clone size: NA; D gene: NA; CDR3 DNA: TGTGCCAGCAGGCCTATCATCTCCGGGCCCCAGAATTTT; CDR3 protein: CASRPIISGPQNF
J gene: TRBJ1-3; V gene: TRBV7-2; clone size: many; D gene: NA; CDR3 DNA: TGTGCCAGCAGCTTGGCCGGGACTTTTCTTTCTGGAAACACCATATATTTT; CDR3 protein: CASSLAGTFLSGNTIYF
J gene: TRBJ2-1; V gene: TRBV20-1; clone size: many; D gene: NA; CDR3 DNA: TGCAGTGCTAGAGGTTACAATGAGCAGTTCTTC; CDR3 protein: CSARGYNEQFF
J gene: TRBJ2-1; V gene: TRBV12-3/TRBV12-4; clone size: many; D gene: TRBD2; CDR3 DNA: TGTGCCAGCAGTTCTAGCGGGGGGGCCCGTGAGCAGTTCTTC; CDR3 protein: CASSSSGGAREQFF
J gene: TRBJ2-5; V gene: TRBV6-5; clone size: many; D gene: NA; CDR3 DNA: TGTGCCAGCAGTTACCTCGCAGAGACCCAGTACTTC; CDR3 protein: CASSYLAETQYF
J gene: TRBJ2-3; V gene: TRBV6-2/TRBV6-3; clone size: once; D gene: TRBD1; CDR3 DNA: TGTGCCAGCATTTACAGGGGGTATGAAGGAGATACGCAGTATTTT; CDR3 protein: CASIYRGYEGDTQYF
J gene: TRBJ2-4; V gene: TRBV6-2/TRBV6-3; clone size: NA; D gene: NA; CDR3 DNA: TGTGCCAGCAGTGATGCGCGTCAGAGTCAGGGAGAAAACATTCAGTACTTC; CDR3 protein: CASSDARQSQGENIQYF
J gene: TRBJ2-7; V gene: TRBV6-5; clone size: many; D gene: NA; CDR3 DNA: TGTGCCAGCAGTTGGGACACCGACTACGAGCAGTACTTC; CDR3 protein: CASSWDTDYEQYF
J gene: TRBJ1-4; V gene: TRBV6-1; clone size: many; D gene: NA; CDR3 DNA: TGTGCCAGCAGTGGTGGGTTTAATGAAAAACTGTTTTTT; CDR3 protein: CASSGGFNEKLFF
J gene: TRBJ2-2; V gene: TRBV30; clone size: many; D gene: NA; CDR3 DNA: TGTGCCTCCACCTCCGGGACCGGGGAGCTGTTTTTT; CDR3 protein: CASTSGTGELFF
J gene: TRBJ2-7; V gene: TRBV7-3; clone size: many; D gene: NA; CDR3 DNA: TGTGCCAGCAGCCCGGGCGGGACGTCGACCTACGAGCAGTACTTC; CDR3 protein: CASSPGGTSTYEQYF
J gene: TRBJ2-5; V gene: TRBV7-9; clone size: many; D gene: TRBD2; CDR3 DNA: TGTGCCAGCAGCCCGGGGGGATGGGAGACCCAGTACTTC; CDR3 protein: CASSPGGWETQYF
J gene: TRBJ2-7; V gene: TRBV12-3/TRBV12-4; clone size: many; D gene: NA; CDR3 DNA: TGTGCCAGCAGCCCCACGGGGACTTCGAAAGAGCAGTACTTC; CDR3 protein: CASSPTGTSKEQYF
J gene: TRBJ1-1; V gene: TRBV4-3; clone size: many; D gene: NA; CDR3 DNA: TGCGCCAGCAGCCGGGACCTGGATACTGAAGCTTTCTTT; CDR3 protein: CASSRDLDTEAFF
J gene: TRBJ1-2; V gene: TRBV28; clone size: many; D gene: TRBD1; CDR3 DNA: TGTGCCAGCAGTCCCGGGACAGGGGCCGCTTTGGGCTATGGCTACACCTTC; CDR3 protein: CASSPGTGAALGYGYTF
J gene: TRBJ2-2; V gene: TRBV11-2; clone size: many; D gene: TRBD2; CDR3 DNA: TGTGCCAGCAGCTTTAGCGGGGGGGCCACCGGGGAGCTGTTTTTT; CDR3 protein: CASSFSGGATGELFF
J gene: TRBJ1-5; V gene: TRBV28; clone size: many; D gene: TRBD1; CDR3 DNA: TGTGCCAGCAGTTCCGAACAGGGGTCAAATCAGCCCCAGCATTTT; CDR3 protein: CASSSEQGSNQPQHF
J gene: TRBJ1-5; V gene: TRBV4-3; clone size: many; D gene: NA; CDR3 DNA: TGCGCCAGCAGCCAAGATTGGGGGGCGGGCAATCAGCCCCAGCATTTT; CDR3 protein: CASSQDWGAGNQPQHF
J gene: TRBJ2-7; V gene: TRBV6-2/TRBV6-3; clone size: NA; D gene: TRBD2; CDR3 DNA: TGTGCCGGGGAGGGGAACTCCTACGAGCAGTACTTC; CDR3 protein: CAGEGNSYEQYF
J gene: TRBJ2-4; V gene: TRBV6-1; clone size: many; D gene: NA; CDR3 DNA: TGTGCCAGCAGTGAAGCCCCGACAGGGACTGGGACCAAAAACATTCAGTACTTC; CDR3 protein: CASSEAPTGTGTKNIQYF
J gene: TRBJ2-2; V gene: TRBV20-1; clone size: many; D gene: NA; CDR3 DNA: TGCAGTTCCACAGGGAGTACCGGGGAGCTGTTTTTT; CDR3 protein: CSSTGSTGELFF
J gene: TRBJ1-2; V gene: TRBV6-1; clone size: many; D gene: TRBD1; CDR3 DNA: TGTGCCAGCAGTGAAAGGGGGGACAGGGGAGATGGCTACACCTTC; CDR3 protein: CASSERGDRGDGYTF
J gene: TRBJ2-3; V gene: TRBV24-1; clone size: many; D gene: NA; CDR3 DNA: TGTGCCACCGGCAGCCCTAGCACAGATACGCAGTATTTT; CDR3 protein: CATGSPSTDTQYF
J gene: TRBJ2-3; V gene: TRBV5-1; clone size: NA; D gene: NA; CDR3 DNA: TGCGCCAGCAGCTTGGAGGGCCGCACAGATACGCAGTATTTT; CDR3 protein: CASSLEGRTDTQYF
J gene: TRBJ2-2; V gene: TRBV5-1; clone size: many; D gene: NA; CDR3 DNA: TGCGCCAGCAGCTCGGGGGACCGTAACACCGGGGAGCTGTTTTTT; CDR3 protein: CASSSGDRNTGELFF
J gene: TRBJ2-1; V gene: TRBV15; clone size: NA; D gene: TRBD2; CDR3 DNA: TGTACCAGCAGAGATCGGCGACTAGCGGGGGCGTTAGAGCAGTTCTTC; CDR3 protein: CTSRDRRLAGALEQFF
J gene: TRBJ2-1; V gene: TRBV7-9; clone size: many; D gene: TRBD2; CDR3 DNA: TGTGCCAGCCAGCTAGCGGGGGGGTTCAATGAGCAGTTCTTC; CDR3 protein: CASQLAGGFNEQFF
J gene: TRBJ1-1; V gene: TRBV6-1; clone size: many; D gene: TRBD1; CDR3 DNA: TGTGCCAGCAGGGGGCGGGACAGGGGAGAAGCTTTCTTT; CDR3 protein: CASRGRDRGEAFF
J gene: TRBJ2-5; V gene: TRBV20-1; clone size: many; D gene: NA; CDR3 DNA: TGCAGTGCTAGACAGGGGCCGTTGGAGACCCAGTACTTC; CDR3 protein: CSARQGPLETQYF
J gene: TRBJ2-3; V gene: TRBV20-1; clone size: many; D gene: TRBD2; CDR3 DNA: TGCAGTGCTAGAATTTCAGCGGGGGGGCCAAATACGCAGTATTTT; CDR3 protein: CSARISAGGPNTQYF
J gene: TRBJ2-1; V gene: TRBV11-2; clone size: many; D gene: NA; CDR3 DNA: TGTGCCAGCAGCCCCTCGGGGGCCCCGGAGCAGTTCTTC; CDR3 protein: CASSPSGAPEQFF
J gene: TRBJ2-1; V gene: TRBV7-9; clone size: many; D gene: NA; CDR3 DNA: TGTGCCAGCAGCCCGGTTCTGCCAAGCTCCTACAATGAGCAGTTCTTC; CDR3 protein: CASSPVLPSSYNEQFF